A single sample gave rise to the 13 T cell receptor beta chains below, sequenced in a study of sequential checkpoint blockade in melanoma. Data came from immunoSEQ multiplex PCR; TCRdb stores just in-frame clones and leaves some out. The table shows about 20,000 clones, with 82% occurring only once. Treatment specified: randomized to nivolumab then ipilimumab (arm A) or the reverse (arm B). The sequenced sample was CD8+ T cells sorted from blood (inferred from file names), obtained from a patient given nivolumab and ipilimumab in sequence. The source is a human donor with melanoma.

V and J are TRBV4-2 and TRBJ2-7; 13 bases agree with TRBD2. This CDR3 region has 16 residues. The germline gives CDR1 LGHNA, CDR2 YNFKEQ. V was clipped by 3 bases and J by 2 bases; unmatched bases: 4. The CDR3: CASSHGTSGATYEQYF. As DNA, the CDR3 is TGTGCCAGCAGCCACGGGACTAGCGGGGCAACCTACGAGCAGTACTTC.

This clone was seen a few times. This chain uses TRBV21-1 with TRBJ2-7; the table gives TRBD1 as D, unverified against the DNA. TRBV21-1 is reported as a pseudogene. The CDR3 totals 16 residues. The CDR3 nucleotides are TGTGCCAGCAGCAAAGAGGGGCAGGGTAGGTCCTACGAGCAGTACTTC. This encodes CASSKEGQGRSYEQYF.

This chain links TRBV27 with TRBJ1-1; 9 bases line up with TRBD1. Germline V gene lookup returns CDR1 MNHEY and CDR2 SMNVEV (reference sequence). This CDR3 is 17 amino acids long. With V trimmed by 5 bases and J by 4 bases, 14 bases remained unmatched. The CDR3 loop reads CASSSTGTGYVGTEAFF. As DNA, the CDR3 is TGTGCCAGCAGTAGTACCGGGACAGGGTATGTAGGCACTGAAGCTTTCTTT.

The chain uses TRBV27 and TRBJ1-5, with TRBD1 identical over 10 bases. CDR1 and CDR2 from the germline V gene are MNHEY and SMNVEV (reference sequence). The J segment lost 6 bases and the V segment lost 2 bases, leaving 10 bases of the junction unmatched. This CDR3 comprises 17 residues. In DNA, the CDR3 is TGTGCCAGCAGTTTAATCCCAGGGACAGGGGCTGGTCAGCCCCAGCATTTT. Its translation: CASSLIPGTGAGQPQHF.

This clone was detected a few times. CDR3 protein: CASGYEGSSYEQYF. The DNA of the CDR3 is TGTGCCAGTGGATATGAGGGCTCCTCCTACGAGCAGTACTTC. The rearrangement links TRBV19 to TRBJ2-7; a possible D gene is TRBD2 (5 bases). Trimming stripped 8 bases from V and 0 bases from J, with 14 bases between. The CDR3 covers 14 residues. Germline CDR1 is LNHDA and CDR2 is SQIVND (reference sequence).

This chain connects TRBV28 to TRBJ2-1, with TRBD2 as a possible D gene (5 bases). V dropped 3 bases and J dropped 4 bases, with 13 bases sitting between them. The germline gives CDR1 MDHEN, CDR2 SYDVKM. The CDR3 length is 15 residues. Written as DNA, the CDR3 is TGTGCCAGCAGTTTCCGAGGGCACCCTTACAATGAGCAGTTCTTC. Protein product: CASSFRGHPYNEQFF.

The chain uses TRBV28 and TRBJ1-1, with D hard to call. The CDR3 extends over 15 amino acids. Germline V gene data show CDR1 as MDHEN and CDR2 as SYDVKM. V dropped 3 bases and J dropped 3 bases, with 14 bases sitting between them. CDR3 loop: CASSLGSQRDTEAFF. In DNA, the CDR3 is TGTGCCAGCAGTTTGGGGAGTCAGCGAGACACTGAAGCTTTCTTT.

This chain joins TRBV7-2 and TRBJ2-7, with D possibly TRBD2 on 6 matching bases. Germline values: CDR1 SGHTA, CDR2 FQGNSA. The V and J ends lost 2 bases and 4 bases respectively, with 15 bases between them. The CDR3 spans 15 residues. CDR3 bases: TGTGCCAGCAGCTTATGGGAGGAGGCTTATTACGAGCAGTACTTC. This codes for CASSLWEEAYYEQYF.

The CDR3, as DNA: TGCAGCGCCTCCCGATTGGGGGGAAAATACGAGCAGTACTTC. Encoded protein: CSASRLGGKYEQYF. The chain combines TRBV29-1 with TRBJ2-5; tentative D call: TRBD2 (6 bases). The J call could be wrong; TRBJ2-7 is a better fit for the DNA end. The CDR3 is made up of 14 amino acids. Germline V gene sequence: CDR1 SQVTM, CDR2 ANQGSEA.

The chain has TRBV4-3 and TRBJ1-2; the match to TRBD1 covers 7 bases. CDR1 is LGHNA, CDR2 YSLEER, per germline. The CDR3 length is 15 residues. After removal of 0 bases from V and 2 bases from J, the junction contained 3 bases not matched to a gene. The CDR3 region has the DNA TGCGCCAGCAGCCAAGATAGGACAGGAAACTATGGCTACACCTTC. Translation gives CASSQDRTGNYGYTF.

The CDR3 nucleotides are TGTGCCAGCAGCTTACGTGGTGAGGCGAGCGGGGGATACAATGAGCAGTTCTTC. Its protein is CASSLRGEASGGYNEQFF. The chain combines TRBV4-2 with TRBJ2-1, with 8 nucleotides matching TRBD2. There are 18 residues in the CDR3. With 5 bases clipped from V and 4 bases from J, the junction kept 16 bases outside the gene matches. CDR1 is LGHNA, CDR2 YNFKEQ, per germline.

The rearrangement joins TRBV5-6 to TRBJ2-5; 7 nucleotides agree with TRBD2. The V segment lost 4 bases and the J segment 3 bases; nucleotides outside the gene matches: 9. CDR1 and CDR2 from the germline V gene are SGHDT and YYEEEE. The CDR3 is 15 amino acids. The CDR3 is CASSPPSAGEETQYF. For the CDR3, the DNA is TGTGCCAGCAGCCCCCCCAGTGCGGGGGAAGAGACCCAGTACTTC.

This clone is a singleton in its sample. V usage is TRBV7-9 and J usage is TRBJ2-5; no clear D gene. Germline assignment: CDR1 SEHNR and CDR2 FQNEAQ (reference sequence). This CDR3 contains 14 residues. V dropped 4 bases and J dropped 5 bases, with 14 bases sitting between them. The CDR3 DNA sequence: TGTGCCAGCAGCTCCCTAGATCCCCTGGAGACCCAGTACTTC. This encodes CASSSLDPLETQYF.